The 17 T cell receptor beta chains below were found in one sample sequenced in a study of blood T cell repertoires in COVID-19. Here immunoSEQ multiplex PCR was the method, and the copy in TCRdb shows in-frame clones only, minus some. Of 150,000 or so clones listed, just under 85% are singletons. Source material: peripheral blood. These receptors came from a man aged 35 to 55 who had recovered from COVID-19.

This clone was observed a few times. The V call is TRBV3-1 (or the pseudogene TRBV3-2), the J call TRBJ1-3; 8 bases agree with TRBD1. This CDR3 comprises 16 residues. With 3 bases clipped from V and 4 bases from J, the junction kept 8 bases outside the gene matches. CDR1 is LGHDT and CDR2 is YNNKEL in the germline V gene (reference sequence). CDR3 residues: CASSHSAGTGGNTIYF. CDR3 DNA sequence: TGTGCCAGCAGCCACTCAGCCGGGACAGGCGGAAACACCATATATTTT.

This clone was observed a few times. V is TRBV5-1 and J is TRBJ2-2; D call uncertain. The V and J ends lost 4 bases and 2 bases respectively, with 3 bases between them. Germline CDR1 and CDR2: SGHRS and YFSETQ. The CDR3 is 12 residues long. The DNA for the CDR3 is TGCGCCAGCAGCCTCAACACCGGGGAGCTGTTTTTT. Translation: CASSLNTGELFF.

The chain couples TRBV30 to TRBJ2-6, with a weak D call TRBD1 (5 bases). CDR1 is GTSNPN, CDR2 SVGIG, per germline (reference sequence). V was clipped by 0 bases and J by 0 bases, with 12 bases between them. The CDR3 sequence is 17 residues long. Written as DNA, the CDR3 is TGTGCCTGGAGTGTAAGTCGGACAAGCTCTGGGGCCAACGTCCTGACTTTC. The encoded protein is CAWSVSRTSSGANVLTF. Looking up the rest from reference TRBV30 and TRBJ2-6 gives the full variable domain: SQTIHQWPATLVQPVGSPLSLECTVEGTSNPNLYWYRQAAGRGLQLLFYSVGIGQISSEVPQNLSASRPQDRQFILSSKKLLLSDSGFYLCAWSVSRTSSGANVLTFGAGSRLTVL.

The genes are TRBV6-7 and TRBJ2-1; D gene unclear. TRBV6-7 is annotated as an ORF whose role is uncertain. Trimming stripped 7 bases from V and 0 bases from J, with 7 bases between. The CDR3 loop spans 13 amino acids. The CDR3 protein is CASTGSSYNEQFF. DNA of the CDR3: TGTGCCAGCACGGGTAGCTCCTACAATGAGCAGTTCTTC.

The chain carries TRBV12-5 and TRBJ2-1, with 13 bases lining up with TRBD2. The CDR3 consists of 18 residues. Germline V gene lookup returns CDR1 LGHNT and CDR2 FRNRAP. Trimming cost V 2 bases and J 2 bases; bases outside gene matches: 6. CDR3 bases: TGTGCTAGTGGTTTGTCACGGACTAGCGGGAGTCCCTACAATGAGCAGTTCTTC. This translates into CASGLSRTSGSPYNEQFF. Based on the CDR3 plus reference TRBV12-5 and TRBJ2-1, the full variable domain is DARVTQTPRHKVTEMGQEVTMRCQPILGHNTVFWYRQTMMQGLELLAYFRNRAPLDDSGMPKDRFSAEMPDATLATLKIQPSEPRDSAVYFCASGLSRTSGSPYNEQFFGPGTRLTVL.

There are a few counts of this clone. The rearrangement links TRBV11-2 to TRBJ2-7; maybe TRBD2 (6 bases). V lost 0 bases and J 7 bases, leaving 13 bases between the germline ends. The CDR3 extends over 14 amino acids. The V gene's germline CDR1 is SGHAT and CDR2 FQNNGV. The CDR3 DNA reads as TGTGCCAGCAGCTTAGATCGGACGGGGAGGGAGCAGTACTTC. It yields the protein CASSLDRTGREQYF.

CDR3 in DNA: TGTGCCAGCAGCTTGGGGGCGGCCGGGGCCAACGTCCTGACTTTC. This translates into CASSLGAAGANVLTF. This chain joins TRBV11-3 and TRBJ2-6; TRBD1 might be the D (6 bases). V lost 3 bases and J lost 4, with 10 bases in between. The CDR3 sequence is 15 residues long. Per germline, CDR1 SGHNT and CDR2 YENEEA.

The CDR3 nucleotides read TGTGCCAGCAGTTACGCTTCCCTAAACACTGAAGCTTTCTTT. It yields the protein CASSYASLNTEAFF. The chain combines TRBV6-2 or TRBV6-3 with TRBJ1-1; no firm D call. CDR3 length equals 14 residues. Per the germline V gene, CDR1 is MNHEY and CDR2 is SVGEGT. Trimming took off 2 bases at V and 2 bases at J, with 9 bases between the two ends.

V and J are TRBV2 and TRBJ2-7; TRBD1 matches 8 bases. Germline loops: CDR1 SNHLY, CDR2 FYNNEI. The CDR3 runs 14 residues. Trimming removed 8 bases from V and 3 bases from J; junction bases left unmatched: 9. CDR3 sequence: CASSPGTGNYEQYF. The CDR3, as DNA: TGTGCCAGCTCCCCCGGGACAGGTAACTACGAGCAGTACTTC.

The V gene is TRBV28, the J gene TRBJ1-2; weak D call: TRBD1 (5 bases). V was clipped by 8 bases and J by 6 bases, with 13 bases between them. From germline, CDR1 is MDHEN and CDR2 SYDVKM. The CDR3 spans 12 residues. DNA for the CDR3: TGTGCCAGCTTCAGGGCCTGGGATGGCTACACCTTC. This encodes CASFRAWDGYTF.

J is TRBJ2-2 and V is TRBV6-2 or TRBV6-3; 7 nucleotides agree with TRBD1. Germline CDR1 MNHEY, CDR2 SVGEGT. J was trimmed by 5 bases and V by 6 bases; bases with no gene match: 9. The CDR3 contains 15 residues. The CDR3 DNA reads TGTGCCAGCAGCCTCCCACAGGGGCTGACCGGGGAGCTGTTTTTT. Translation gives CASSLPQGLTGELFF.

The rearrangement links TRBV12-5 to TRBJ2-3; possibly TRBD1 for D (5 bases). The germline V gene has CDR1 LGHNT and CDR2 FRNRAP. The CDR3 runs 15 residues. Trimming left V 7 bases short and J 5 bases short, with 19 bases between. The CDR3 DNA sequence: TGTGCTAGTGATGGCCCCCGACAGCTACAAGATACGCAGTATTTT. It encodes CASDGPRQLQDTQYF.

The J gene is TRBJ2-7, the V gene TRBV7-9; a possible D gene is TRBD2 (5 bases). The CDR3 sequence is 13 residues long. CDR1 and CDR2 (germline): SEHNR, FQNEAQ (reference sequence). With 8 bases removed from V and 1 base from J, the gap between germline ends came to 12 bases. CDR3 residues: CASSVGGSYEQYF. The CDR3 DNA reads TGTGCCAGCTCAGTAGGAGGATCCTACGAGCAGTACTTC.

The V call is TRBV6-2 or TRBV6-3, the J call TRBJ2-7; D perhaps matches TRBD1 (5 bases). CDR3 length equals 13 residues. The germline gives CDR1 MNHEY, CDR2 SVGEGT. The V end lost 2 bases, the J end lost 5 bases, and 10 bases lay between the germline ends. The CDR3 is CASSYVAGHEQYF. CDR3 in DNA: TGTGCCAGCAGTTACGTGGCAGGGCACGAGCAGTACTTC.

The J gene is TRBJ2-1, the V gene TRBV7-9; D is unclear. V was shortened by 6 bases and J by 10 bases, with 10 bases between the two germline ends. There are 11 residues in the CDR3. Per the germline V gene, CDR1 is SEHNR and CDR2 is FQNEAQ (reference sequence). The DNA of the CDR3 is TGTGCCAGCAGTCGGGTCGACGAGCAGTTCTTC. This sequence encodes CASSRVDEQFF. The full variable domain, rest sourced from reference TRBV7-9 and TRBJ2-1, is DTGVSQNPRHKITKRGQNVTFRCDPISEHNRLYWYRQTLGQGPEFLTYFQNEAQLEKSRLLSDRFSAERPKGSFSTLEIQRTEQGDSAMYLCASSRVDEQFFGPGTRLTVL.

This chain uses TRBV7-9 with TRBJ2-3; the match to TRBD2 covers 10 bases. J gave up 5 bases and V 3 bases, and 8 bases lay outside the gene matches. The CDR3 has 16 amino acids. Germline assignment: CDR1 SEHNR and CDR2 FQNEAQ (reference sequence). CDR3 loop: CASSFISGGAIDTQYF. CDR3 sequence (DNA): TGTGCCAGCAGCTTTATAAGCGGGGGGGCAATAGATACGCAGTATTTT.

The chain joins TRBV9 to TRBJ1-4; D uncertain. Germline CDR1 is SGDLS and CDR2 is YYNGEE. The CDR3 loop spans 14 amino acids. V was pared by 3 bases and J by 4 bases, with 10 bases between. CDR3 nucleotides: TGTGCCAGCAGCGGGAGAGACCTTAATGAAAAACTGTTTTTT. It is translated as CASSGRDLNEKLFF.